This TCR beta chain was identified during a study of cytomegalovirus exposure and HLA in healthy donors. Method: immunoSEQ multiplex PCR; TCRdb's copy keeps in-frame clones and lacks some. Of 250,000 to 400,000 clones listed, around 90% are singletons. CDR3 length: 12 residues. CDR1 is LNHDA, CDR2 SQIVND, per germline (reference sequence). J gave up 2 bases and V 9 bases, and 1 base lay outside the gene matches. The sequence was collected from a man aged 25 to 40 in good health and CMV-seronegative. The source material was PBMCs. This sequence joins TRBV19 and TRBJ1-5; 7 bases line up with TRBD1. The CDR3 here is CASDRGNQPQHF. As DNA, the CDR3 is TGTGCCAGCGACAGGGGCAATCAGCCCCAGCATTTT.